This record concerns one T cell receptor (beta chain) sequence. The target antigen is unknown. The data derive from a study of blood T cells in healthy people across ages. Study-level findings and limits: Changes in expanded clonotypes were possibly confounded, as the CMV status of donors was unknown.

Sample-barcoded 5' priming and a J-beta primer mix drove a second PCR of roughly 6 to 12 cycles. A single record per CDR3 protein comes from TCRdb applying MiXCR to the 5' RACE reads. In the table there are 700,000 to 850,000 distinct CDR3 sequences, about 53% of which are singletons. The clonotype originates from a man older than 75 in good health. Sequencing was carried out using blood.

Written as DNA, the CDR3 is TGTGCCAGCAGCCGGGACCCCGGAAGGCAAGAGACCCAGTACTTC. Its translation is CASSRDPGRQETQYF. The chain joins TRBV7-2 to TRBJ2-5; D may be TRBD1 or TRBD2 (5 bases each). The V end lost 5 bases, the J end lost 2 bases, and 15 bases lay between the germline ends. Looked up from germline, CDR1 is SGHTA and CDR2 is FQGNSA. This CDR3 is 15 amino acids long.